These 16 T cell receptor beta chains were all obtained from the same sample, sequenced in a study of OX40 agonist ivuxolimab in advanced cancers. Sequencing was performed with immunoSEQ multiplex PCR; in TCRdb, only in-frame clones are kept and a portion is missing. This sample has about 73,000 clones, with 80% to 90% found just once. This sample comprised CD4+ or CD8+ T cells sorted from blood, obtained in a trial of the OX40 agonist ivuxolimab. These receptors were taken from an adult with an advanced solid tumor such as melanoma, head and neck, liver or kidney cancer.

The CDR3 region is CASSGRRVEFTDTQYF. The CDR3 DNA follows: TGTGCCAGCAGTGGGCGCAGGGTTGAATTTACAGATACGCAGTATTTT. V usage is TRBV2 and J usage is TRBJ2-3, with D possibly TRBD1 on 5 matching bases. This CDR3 contains 16 residues. Germline-derived CDR1 and CDR2 are SNHLY and FYNNEI. Trimming removed 4 bases from V and 3 bases from J, with 17 bases in between.

V usage is TRBV11-2 and J usage is TRBJ1-2; possible D gene TRBD1, 6 bases. The V end was cut by 5 bases, the J end by 4 bases, with 11 bases between. The CDR3 consists of 13 residues. The V gene's germline CDR1 is SGHAT and CDR2 FQNNGV. The CDR3 bases are TGTGCCAGCAGCAACAGGGTTTTCTATGGCTACACCTTC. Translating it yields CASSNRVFYGYTF.

CDR3 in amino acids: CASSEFGTTGDEQYF. The CDR3 DNA reads TGCGCCAGCAGTGAGTTTGGGACAACAGGCGACGAGCAGTACTTC. This sequence joins TRBV10-2 and TRBJ2-7; perhaps TRBD1 as D (6 bases). Germline lookup yields CDR1 WSHSY and CDR2 SAAADI. The CDR3 has 15 amino acids. The V end lost 1 base, the J end lost 5 bases, and 15 bases lay between the germline ends.

In nucleotides, the CDR3 is TGTGCCAGCTTGATGAACACCGGGGAGCTGTTTTTT. Protein sequence: CASLMNTGELFF. V is TRBV28 and J is TRBJ2-2; D is unresolved. The germline V gene has CDR1 MDHEN and CDR2 SYDVKM. Between the trimmed V and J ends, which lost 8 bases and 1 base, there was a span of 5 bases. The CDR3 is 12 amino acids.

This clone was counted a single time. The chain combines TRBV6-6 with TRBJ2-2; D unclear. The V end was cut by 4 bases, the J end by 8 bases, with 8 bases between. Germline CDR1 and CDR2: MNHNY and SVGAGI (reference sequence). CDR3 length: 12 residues. CDR3 in amino acids: CASSSHGGELFF. In DNA form, the CDR3 reads TGTGCCAGCAGTTCTCACGGGGGGGAGCTGTTTTTT.

The chain links TRBV29-1 to TRBJ2-7, with no clear D. This CDR3 is built from 13 residues. Trimming removed 3 bases from V and 7 bases from J, with 16 bases in between. Germline CDR1 SQVTM, CDR2 ANQGSEA. CDR3: CSVDPAALGEQYF. CDR3 in DNA: TGCAGCGTTGACCCCGCGGCCTTGGGGGAGCAGTACTTC.

The V and J genes are TRBV7-9 and TRBJ1-5; D gene uncertain. This CDR3 contains 12 residues. The germline V gene has CDR1 SEHNR and CDR2 FQNEAQ (reference sequence). The V end was cut by 4 bases, the J end by 3 bases, with 4 bases between. The CDR3 region has the DNA TGTGCCAGCAGCTCCATCAATCAGCCCCAGCATTTT. Amino acid sequence: CASSSINQPQHF.

The V gene is TRBV15, the J gene TRBJ1-1; perhaps TRBD1 as D (6 bases). This CDR3 region has 13 residues. V was trimmed by 6 bases and J by 2 bases, leaving 10 bases between them. Germline V lookup: CDR1 LNHNV, CDR2 YYDKDF (reference sequence). CDR3 DNA sequence: TGTGCCACCAGTCGGACAGAAAACACTGAAGCTTTCTTT. Translating gives CATSRTENTEAFF.

The chain carries TRBV7-3 and TRBJ2-5, with TRBD2 matching 9 bases. The assigned J gene may be wrong: the sequence end matches TRBJ2-7 better. CDR3 length: 14 residues. Germline V gene data show CDR1 as SGHTA and CDR2 as FQGTGA. The CDR3 reads CASSTSSGNYEQYF. In DNA, the CDR3 is TGTGCCAGCAGCACTTCTAGCGGGAACTACGAGCAGTACTTC.

V usage is TRBV5-4 and J usage is TRBJ2-5, with 10 bases matching TRBD1. This CDR3 is 15 amino acids long. V lost 4 bases and J lost 7; bases outside the gene matches: 10. Germline loops: CDR1 SGHNT, CDR2 YYREEE (reference sequence). CDR3 nucleotide sequence: TGTGCCAGCAGCCCTGTGACAGGGGGCGGCGGGACCCAGTACTTC. Translating gives CASSPVTGGGGTQYF.

The chain combines TRBV19 with TRBJ2-5; 8 bases fit TRBD1. Trimming took 9 bases from V and 1 from J; bases not matched to a gene: 7. The CDR3 is 14 amino acids. Germline CDR1 LNHDA, CDR2 SQIVND (reference sequence). The CDR3 here is CASRTTGAQETQYF. DNA of the CDR3: TGTGCCAGCCGCACGACAGGGGCCCAAGAGACCCAGTACTTC.

This chain connects TRBV2 to TRBJ2-7, with unresolved D. Looked up from germline, CDR1 is SNHLY and CDR2 is FYNNEI. The CDR3 covers 13 residues. The V end lost 5 bases, the J end lost 2 bases, and 10 bases lay between the germline ends. CDR3 residues: CASSHTTAYEQYF. The CDR3 region has the DNA TGTGCCAGCAGTCATACAACGGCCTACGAGCAGTACTTC. Filled out from reference TRBV2 and TRBJ2-7, the complete variable domain reads EPEVTQTPSHQVTQMGQEVILRCVPISNHLYFYWYRQILGQKVEFLVSFYNNEISEKSEIFDDQFSVERPDGSNFTLKIRSTKLEDSAMYFCASSHTTAYEQYFGPGTRLTVT.

The chain uses TRBV19 and TRBJ2-7, with D maybe TRBD2 (6 bases). The CDR3 extends over 12 amino acids. V gave up 10 bases and J gave up 3 bases, with 13 bases separating them. Germline CDR1 reads LNHDA; CDR2 reads SQIVND (reference sequence). This CDR3 is CATLGGVYEQYF. The CDR3 DNA reads as TGTGCCACCTTAGGCGGGGTCTACGAGCAGTACTTC.

The chain is built from TRBV6-1 and TRBJ2-7; 10 bases align to TRBD2. In germline, CDR1 is MNHNS, CDR2 SASEGT. Losses at the gene ends were 1 base for V and 0 bases for J; bases not matched to a gene: 12. The CDR3 has 19 residues. The CDR3 spells CASSEVVPLAGGSSYEQYF. The CDR3 DNA follows: TGTGCCAGCAGTGAAGTGGTCCCCTTAGCGGGGGGTAGCTCCTACGAGCAGTACTTC.

This clone was counted only a few times. The chain employs TRBV5-5 and TRBJ2-2, with TRBD2 matching 7 bases. This CDR3 spans 17 amino acids. The germline CDR1 and CDR2 sequences are SGHKS and YYEKEE (reference sequence). Losses at the gene ends were 4 bases for V and 0 bases for J; bases not matched to a gene: 9. Written as DNA, the CDR3 is TGTGCCAGCAGCCGCCGGCCGGGACTAACGAACACCGGGGAGCTGTTTTTT. It yields the protein CASSRRPGLTNTGELFF.

The genes are TRBV4-1 and TRBJ2-7; D is unresolved. Germline-derived CDR1 and CDR2 are MGHRA and YSYEKL. The CDR3 contains 14 residues. Between the trimmed V and J ends, which lost 1 base and 3 bases, there was a span of 10 bases. The CDR3 region is CASSQGLYYYEQYF. The DNA of the CDR3 is TGCGCCAGCAGCCAAGGTCTTTACTACTACGAGCAGTACTTC.